The rows below give T cell receptor beta chains drawn from one sample of a study of metastatic and nonmetastatic thyroid tumors. Using MiXCR, TCRdb reanalyzed the PCR reads. The table records more than 40,000 clones, under 4% of them present only once. Sample: blood. These receptors originate from a female donor with papillary thyroid cancer or a benign thyroid nodule (not recorded which). Some clones in this sample may be carry-over from other donors' samples. The CDR3 runs from the conserved cysteine through the conserved F or W. Fields, in order: D gene, clone size, V gene, J gene, CDR3 protein, CDR3 DNA. D genes are given only for firm matches. Part of the rows lack a size; the others show once, few, many or a class for expanded clones.

-	few	TRBV5-1	TRBJ2-7	CASSLGPGEQYF	TGCGCCAGCAGCTTGGGTCCGGGCGAGCAGTACTTC
TRBD1	-	TRBV28	TRBJ1-2	CASSLSRGQVEGYTF	TGTGCCAGCAGTTTATCAAGGGGGCAGGTAGAAGGCTACACCTTC
-	many	TRBV6-1	TRBJ1-4	CASSRTVTNEKLFF	TGTGCCAGCAGTAGGACAGTGACTAATGAAAAACTGTTTTTT
TRBD1	many	TRBV12-3/TRBV12-4	TRBJ1-5	CASSFSRGAQPQHF	TGTGCCAGCAGTTTCTCCAGGGGGGCTCAGCCCCAGCATTTT
TRBD1	medium-sized	TRBV7-8	TRBJ1-4	CASSLGPGTGNEKLFF	TGTGCCAGCAGCTTGGGCCCGGGGACAGGAAATGAAAAACTGTTTTTT
-	many	TRBV11-2	TRBJ1-3	CASSLYSYSGNTIYF	TGTGCCAGCAGCCTTTATAGCTACTCTGGAAACACCATATATTTT
-	-	TRBV7-8	TRBJ2-7	CASSLSAPAIRFEQYF	TGTGCCAGCAGCTTATCTGCACCGGCCATTAGGTTCGAGCAGTACTTC
-	-	TRBV6-2/TRBV6-3	TRBJ2-1	CASIRDPSYNEQFF	TGTGCCAGCATACGGGACCCGAGCTACAATGAGCAGTTCTTC
-	few	TRBV12-3/TRBV12-4	TRBJ1-6	CASRRQSSYNSPLHF	TGTGCCAGCAGACGACAGAGCTCCTATAATTCACCCCTCCACTTT
-	-	TRBV7-2	TRBJ2-6	CASSFRGSGANVLTF	TGTGCCAGCAGCTTCCGGGGTTCTGGGGCCAACGTCCTGACTTTC
-	-	TRBV30	TRBJ2-2	CAWSADSGELFF	TGTGCCTGGAGTGCAGACTCCGGGGAGCTGTTTTTT
-	few	TRBV3-1	TRBJ1-4	CASSQGREAEGLFF	TGTGCCAGCAGCCAGGGCCGGGAAGCAGAGGGGCTGTTTTTT
-	-	TRBV19	TRBJ2-1	CASSMGVEEQFF	TGTGCCAGTAGTATGGGGGTAGAGGAGCAGTTCTTC
TRBD2	few	TRBV7-2	TRBJ2-1	CASSPEREGDNEQFF	TGTGCCAGCAGCCCCGAGCGGGAGGGCGACAATGAGCAGTTCTTC
-	-	TRBV6-2/TRBV6-3	TRBJ2-1	CASSSRGSDNEQFF	TGTGCCAGCAGTTCCAGGGGTTCCGACAATGAGCAGTTCTTC
-	-	TRBV24-1	TRBJ2-2	CSTRGRSNTGELFF	TGTTCCACCAGAGGACGATCGAACACCGGGGAGCTGTTTTTT
-	once	TRBV9	TRBJ1-1	CASSAGTLSETEANF	TGTGCCAGCAGCGCCGGCACCCTGAGCGAAACTGAAGCTAACTTT
-	-	TRBV6-1	TRBJ2-7	CASSEVDQGVVQYF	TGTGCCAGCAGTGAAGTGGACCAGGGAGTGGTGCAGTACTTC
-	few	TRBV24-1	TRBJ2-3	CDTSDPQAGRGTQYF	TGTGACACCAGTGATCCCCAGGCAGGAAGGGGGACGCAGTATTTT
-	-	TRBV6-5	TRBJ1-1	CASSYREITEAFF	TGTGCCAGCAGTTACAGGGAGATCACTGAAGCTTTCTTT
TRBD1	few	TRBV7-9	TRBJ1-2	CASSPGQGAYGYTF	TGTGCCAGCAGCCCGGGACAGGGGGCTTATGGCTACACCTTC
-	many	TRBV27	TRBJ1-3	CASSPHRDSGNTIYF	TGTGCCAGCAGCCCTCACAGGGACTCTGGAAACACCATATATTTT
TRBD1	few	TRBV7-9	TRBJ2-2	CASSSDRAGTGELFF	TGTGCCAGCAGCTCGGACAGGGCGGGCACCGGGGAGCTGTTTTTT
-	many	TRBV7-6	TRBJ2-7	CASSLDFYEQYF	TGTGCCAGCAGCTTGGACTTCTACGAGCAGTACTTC
-	many	TRBV6-1	TRBJ1-1	CASNPGATEAFF	TGTGCCAGCAACCCGGGGGCAACTGAAGCTTTCTTT
TRBD1	medium-sized	TRBV20-1	TRBJ2-7	CSAAGQGLGYEQYF	TGCAGTGCTGCCGGACAGGGCCTAGGCTACGAGCAGTACTTC
TRBD1	few	TRBV27	TRBJ1-2	CASSSRTGGIFGYTF	TGTGCCAGCAGTTCCCGGACAGGGGGAATTTTTGGCTACACCTTC
-	many	TRBV5-1	TRBJ2-3	CASSLRGDTQYF	TGCGCCAGCAGCTTGAGGGGAGATACGCAGTATTTT
-	few	TRBV12-3/TRBV12-4	TRBJ2-7	CASTTGLGQNGNEQYF	TGTGCCAGCACCACAGGCCTAGGGCAGAACGGAAACGAGCAGTACTTC
-	many	TRBV28	TRBJ2-6	CASSFQGGLSSGANVLTF	TGTGCCAGCAGTTTCCAGGGGGGCTTATCCTCTGGGGCCAACGTCCTGACTTTC
-	-	TRBV2	TRBJ1-1	CASRDTLNTEAFF	TGTGCCAGCAGGGACACCTTGAACACTGAAGCTTTCTTT
TRBD1	-	TRBV20-1	TRBJ2-1	CSATWDSPYNEQFF	TGCAGTGCTACCTGGGACAGCCCCTACAATGAGCAGTTTTTC
TRBD2	many	TRBV7-7	TRBJ2-1	CASSLMAGGGEQFF	TGTGCTAGCAGCTTGATGGCGGGGGGAGGTGAGCAGTTCTTC
-	many	TRBV11-2	TRBJ1-1	CASSPTDMNTEAFF	TGTGCCAGCAGCCCGACGGACATGAACACTGAAGCTTTCTTT
-	-	TRBV24-1	TRBJ2-5	CATSDLGSGGLEAQYF	TGTGCCACCAGTGATTTGGGTTCGGGTGGCCTAGAGGCACAGTACTTC
-	-	TRBV19	TRBJ1-4	CASSRQQDEKLFF	TGTGCCAGTAGTCGACAACAGGATGAAAAACTGTTTTTT
TRBD2	many	TRBV7-9	TRBJ2-5	CASSHGASGNRQETQYF	TGTGCCAGCAGCCACGGCGCTAGCGGCAATAGACAAGAGACCCAGTACTTC
TRBD1	-	TRBV6-1	TRBJ1-6	CASSGQGGINSPLHF	TGTGCCAGCAGCGGACAGGGGGGGATTAATTCACCCCTCCACTTT
TRBD1	-	TRBV7-6	TRBJ2-7	CASIPGGGYDQYF	TGTGCCAGCATACCAGGGGGCGGGTACGATCAGTACTTC
-	few	TRBV24-1	TRBJ2-3	CATSDLPGRGTDTQYF	TGTGCCACCAGTGATTTGCCGGGAAGGGGCACAGATACGCAGTATTTT
TRBD2	many	TRBV7-8	TRBJ2-3	CASSLRASGMTDTQYF	TGTGCCAGCAGCTTGCGGGCTAGCGGGATGACAGATACGCAGTATTTT
-	few	TRBV19	TRBJ1-2	CASRTQGGDYGYTF	TGTGCCAGTCGCACACAGGGTGGCGACTATGGCTACACCTTC
TRBD1	few	TRBV20-1	TRBJ2-3	CSAYLGQGALTDTQYF	TGCAGTGCTTACCTGGGACAGGGGGCGCTTACAGATACGCAGTATTTT
-	many	TRBV30	TRBJ1-4	CAWSSLGEKLFF	TGTGCCTGGAGTTCGTTAGGTGAAAAACTGTTTTTT